Each of the 32 T cell receptor beta chains below was sequenced from the same sample in a study of T cell responses to AZD1222 COVID-19 vaccine. Method: immunoSEQ multiplex PCR; TCRdb's copy keeps in-frame clones and lacks some. The sample has about 97,000 clones, around 90% seen once. The material sequenced was peripheral blood, taken on day 0 of AZD1222 vaccination. The receptors come from an adult in good health.

The gene calls are TRBV19 and TRBJ2-2; 9 positions agree with TRBD1. V lost 6 bases to trimming and J lost 3 bases; unmatched junction nucleotides: 5. Per the germline V gene, CDR1 is LNHDA and CDR2 is SQIVND (reference sequence). The CDR3 covers 15 residues. In nucleotides, the CDR3 is TGTGCCAGTAGAATTACAGGGGGCGACACCGGGGAGCTGTTTTTT. Translated: CASRITGGDTGELFF. Filled out from reference TRBV19 and TRBJ2-2, the complete variable domain reads DGGITQSPKYLFRKEGQNVTLSCEQNLNHDAMYWYRQDPGQGLRLIYYSQIVNDFQKGDIAEGYSVSREKKESFPLTVTSAQKNPTAFYLCASRITGGDTGELFFGEGSRLTVL.

The V and J genes are TRBV10-3 and TRBJ2-7, with 9 bases that match TRBD1. Germline CDR1 reads ENHRY; CDR2 reads SYGVKD. The CDR3 loop spans 14 amino acids. With 5 bases clipped from V and 1 base from J, the junction kept 3 bases outside the gene matches. The CDR3 protein is CAISPGQGSYEQYF. The CDR3 DNA is TGTGCCATCAGTCCGGGACAGGGTTCCTACGAGCAGTACTTC.

This chain links TRBV29-1 with TRBJ2-3; 13 bases fit TRBD2. This CDR3 is built from 15 residues. Germline V gene data show CDR1 as SQVTM and CDR2 as ANQGSEA. The V and J ends lost 4 bases and 6 bases, in that order; junction bases with no gene match: 7. CDR3 bases: TGCAGCGTTGGGACTAGCGGGAGTGGAGGGGATACGCAGTATTTT. It translates to CSVGTSGSGGDTQYF.

This clone has only a few counts. CDR3 nucleotide sequence: TGTGCCAGCAGCCCGGGACAGGGCCGTCAGCCCCAGCATTTT. The encoded protein is CASSPGQGRQPQHF. The V call is TRBV5-4, the J call TRBJ1-5, with 9 nucleotides matching TRBD1. Germline V gives CDR1 SGHNT, CDR2 YYREEE (reference sequence). The CDR3 covers 14 residues. J gave up 6 bases and V 4 bases, and 5 bases lay outside the gene matches.

This clone was counted only a few times. This sequence joins TRBV9 and TRBJ2-1, with 11 bases aligning to TRBD2. CDR3 length equals 16 residues. Germline CDR1 SGDLS, CDR2 YYNGEE. Losses at the gene ends were 3 bases for V and 7 bases for J; bases not matched to a gene: 9. The CDR3 DNA reads TGTGCCAGCAGCGGAATTAGCGGGGGGGCGATAAATGAGCAGTTCTTC. It specifies CASSGISGGAINEQFF. The full variable domain, completed using reference TRBV9 and TRBJ2-1, is DSGVTQTPKHLITATGQRVTLRCSPRSGDLSVYWYQQSLDQGLQFLIQYYNGEERAKGNILERFSAQQFPDLHSELNLSSLELGDSALYFCASSGISGGAINEQFFGPGTRLTVL.

The chain employs TRBV28 and TRBJ1-5; D is unresolved. The CDR3 has 11 residues. CDR1 MDHEN and CDR2 SYDVKM come from the germline V gene. V was trimmed by 7 bases and J by 6 bases, leaving 7 bases between them. The CDR3, as DNA: TGTGCCAGCAATGGTGGTCAGCCCCAGCATTTT. This translates into CASNGGQPQHF.

The chain uses TRBV24-1 and TRBJ1-2; 8 bases line up with TRBD1. The CDR3 is made up of 15 amino acids. V was pared by 0 bases and J by 1 base, with 0 bases of the junction left unmatched. The germline CDR1 and CDR2 sequences are KGHDR and SFDVKD. The CDR3 sequence is CATSDLGQGNYGYTF. The CDR3 DNA reads TGTGCCACCAGTGATTTGGGACAGGGTAACTATGGCTACACCTTC.

Regarding this clone: The junction does not match germline at one end; this may be a read error. V and J are TRBV7-7 and TRBJ1-1; tentative D call: TRBD1 (6 bases). Germline CDR1 is SSHAT and CDR2 is FNYEAQ (reference sequence). The CDR3 is 16 residues long. Written as DNA, the CDR3 is TGTGCTAGCAGCCCATACTCTAGGGGGGCGAACACTGAAGCTTTCTTT. This encodes CASSPYSRGANTEAFF.

This rearrangement joins TRBV11-3 to TRBJ2-7, with unresolved D. This CDR3 spans 13 amino acids. The V end lost 1 base, the J end lost 6 bases, and 10 bases lay between the germline ends. CDR1 SGHNT and CDR2 YENEEA come from the germline V gene. Here the CDR3 reads CASSLGYSGEQYF. The DNA for the CDR3 is TGTGCCAGCAGCTTAGGGTACTCCGGCGAGCAGTACTTC.

The chain combines TRBV4-1 with TRBJ2-2; tentatively, D is TRBD1 (6 bases). The CDR3 is made up of 16 amino acids. V was shortened by 4 bases and J by 3 bases, with 15 bases between the two germline ends. Germline V lookup: CDR1 MGHRA, CDR2 YSYEKL. The CDR3 region is CASSRTGGQYTGELFF. Written as DNA, the CDR3 is TGCGCCAGCAGCCGAACCGGAGGACAGTACACCGGGGAGCTGTTTTTT.

The chain combines TRBV20-1 with TRBJ1-2, with D perhaps matching TRBD1 (5 bases). V dropped 5 bases and J dropped 3 bases, with 7 bases sitting between them. Germline V gene lookup returns CDR1 DFQATT and CDR2 SNEGSKA (reference sequence). The CDR3 has 11 residues. The CDR3 region is CSAPQDYGYTF. The DNA of the CDR3 is TGCAGTGCTCCACAGGACTATGGCTACACCTTC.

The chain employs TRBV5-1 and TRBJ1-1; D perhaps matches TRBD1 (5 bases). CDR3 length: 14 residues. V was shortened by 4 bases and J by 5 bases, with 15 bases between the two germline ends. Germline V gene data show CDR1 as SGHRS and CDR2 as YFSETQ. Here the CDR3 reads CASSPGRGWTEAFF. CDR3 bases: TGCGCCAGCAGCCCGGGGCGGGGGTGGACTGAAGCTTTCTTT.

The rearrangement links TRBV13 to TRBJ1-1; D ambiguous. The CDR3 consists of 14 residues. CDR1 and CDR2 from the germline V gene are PRHDT and FYEKMQ (reference sequence). V was shortened by 0 bases and J by 6 bases, with 11 bases between the two germline ends. CDR3 nucleotides: TGTGCCAGCAGCTTAGGGCCATTCGGGGCTGAAGCTTTCTTT. It codes for CASSLGPFGAEAFF. Complete variable domain (other parts from reference TRBV13 and TRBJ1-1): AAGVIQSPRHLIKEKRETATLKCYPIPRHDTVYWYQQGPGQDPQFLISFYEKMQSDKGSIPDRFSAQQFSDYHSELNMSSLELGDSALYFCASSLGPFGAEAFFGQGTRLTVV.

The V and J genes are TRBV19 and TRBJ1-5, with 10 bases fitting TRBD1. Germline assignment: CDR1 LNHDA and CDR2 SQIVND (reference sequence). The CDR3 has 14 residues. With V trimmed by 5 bases and J by 7 bases, 5 bases remained unmatched. CDR3 DNA sequence: TGTGCCAGTAGTCCGACAGGGGGCTCGCAGCCCCAGCATTTT. Protein product: CASSPTGGSQPQHF.

The chain combines TRBV12-3 or TRBV12-4 with TRBJ2-5; D remains unclear. The CDR3 is 11 residues long. Deletions cut 3 bases from V and 5 bases from J, with 4 bases between. CDR3 residues: CASSFKETQYF. DNA of the CDR3: TGTGCCAGCAGTTTTAAGGAGACCCAGTACTTC.

This chain links TRBV7-3 with TRBJ2-3; D is unclear. The CDR3 is 14 amino acids. The germline gives CDR1 SGHTA, CDR2 FQGTGA. V lost 5 bases to trimming and J lost 6 bases, with 15 bases between them. CDR3 region: CASSPRVGSDTQYF. The CDR3 region has the DNA TGTGCCAGCAGCCCAAGGGTGGGCTCCGATACGCAGTATTTT.

This chain links TRBV9 with TRBJ2-3; maybe TRBD2 (6 bases). In germline, CDR1 is SGDLS, CDR2 YYNGEE. The V and J ends lost 4 bases and 1 base respectively, with 13 bases between them. The CDR3 contains 15 residues. CDR3 in DNA: TGTGCCAGCAGCCAAGGAGGGTGGGGCACAGATACGCAGTATTTT. Its protein is CASSQGGWGTDTQYF.

V usage is TRBV6-5 and J usage is TRBJ1-3, with D uncertain. This CDR3 comprises 11 residues. Germline V gene lookup returns CDR1 MNHEY and CDR2 SVGAGI. Trimming removed 6 bases at V and 8 bases at J, with 8 bases between. As DNA, the CDR3 is TGTGCCAGCAGCCTCGGTGACACCATATATTTT. The encoded protein is CASSLGDTIYF.

The rearrangement joins TRBV9 to TRBJ2-2, with D perhaps TRBD1 (5 bases). The length of the CDR3 is 15 residues. CDR1 and CDR2 (germline): SGDLS, YYNGEE. V lost 4 bases and J 2 bases, leaving 12 bases between the germline ends. The CDR3 bases are TGTGCCAGCAGCCTGGACACCGCTAACACCGGGGAGCTGTTTTTT. Protein sequence: CASSLDTANTGELFF. Full variable domain (outside the CDR3, taken from reference TRBV9 and TRBJ2-2): DSGVTQTPKHLITATGQRVTLRCSPRSGDLSVYWYQQSLDQGLQFLIQYYNGEERAKGNILERFSAQQFPDLHSELNLSSLELGDSALYFCASSLDTANTGELFFGEGSRLTVL.

V and J are TRBV18 and TRBJ1-3, with D maybe TRBD1 (6 bases). Germline assignment: CDR1 KGHSH and CDR2 LQKENI. The V end lost 3 bases, the J end lost 0 bases, and 9 bases lay between the germline ends. The CDR3 runs 15 residues. Here the CDR3 reads CASSPSQGSGNTIYF. For the CDR3, the DNA is TGTGCCAGCTCACCCTCACAGGGCTCTGGAAACACCATATATTTT.

CDR3 region: CASSLRDRALATNEKLFF. DNA for the CDR3: TGCGCCAGCAGCCTCCGGGACAGGGCGCTTGCAACTAATGAAAAACTGTTTTTT. This chain uses TRBV4-1 with TRBJ1-4, with TRBD1 matching 9 bases. The CDR3 is made up of 18 amino acids. V lost 4 bases and J lost 0; bases outside the gene matches: 9. Germline CDR1 reads MGHRA; CDR2 reads YSYEKL.

The V and J genes are TRBV28 and TRBJ2-7; D might be TRBD1 or TRBD2, each matching 5 bases. Per the germline V gene, CDR1 is MDHEN and CDR2 is SYDVKM. Trimming stripped 3 bases from V and 4 bases from J, with 19 bases between. The CDR3 covers 16 residues. CDR3 DNA: TGTGCCAGCAGTTTCCCACAAGGGACCCGGACATACGAGCAGTACTTC. Translating it yields CASSFPQGTRTYEQYF.

V usage is TRBV18 and J usage is TRBJ2-4, with TRBD1 as a possible D gene (6 bases). With 2 bases removed from V and 1 base from J, the gap between germline ends came to 6 bases. The CDR3 consists of 14 residues. Germline V CDR1 and CDR2: KGHSH, LQKENI. The CDR3 loop is CASSPDRAKNIQYF. The DNA of the CDR3 is TGTGCCAGCTCACCAGACAGGGCCAAAAACATTCAGTACTTC.

This clone was seen only once. The V gene is TRBV14, the J gene TRBJ1-1; 10 nucleotides match TRBD1. The junction had 9 bases not matched to a gene; V was cut back by 5 bases and J by 6 bases. CDR3 length: 15 residues. The germline CDR1 and CDR2 sequences are SGHDN and FVKESK. The CDR3 region has the DNA TGTGCCAGCAGCGCCCGACAGGGGGCGACTTCTGAAGCTTTCTTT. Its protein product is CASSARQGATSEAFF.

This chain connects TRBV19 to TRBJ1-5; no clear D. Germline CDR1 is LNHDA and CDR2 is SQIVND (reference sequence). V shed 3 bases and J shed 2 bases, with 8 bases lying between them. This CDR3 comprises 14 residues. The DNA for the CDR3 is TGTGCCAGTAGTATCGGGCAGGGCAATCAGCCCCAGCATTTT. Its protein is CASSIGQGNQPQHF.

Worth noting for this clone: Other DNA sequences in the same sample also yield this CDR3. The rearrangement uses TRBV27 and TRBJ1-1; D might be TRBD1 (5 bases). This CDR3 spans 13 amino acids. Deletions cut 5 bases from V and 1 base from J, with 8 bases between. Germline V gives CDR1 MNHEY, CDR2 SMNVEV (reference sequence). The DNA for the CDR3 is TGTGCCAGCAGTCTCAGGGAGAACACTGAAGCTTTCTTT. Translated, it gives CASSLRENTEAFF.

The chain joins TRBV27 to TRBJ2-5; D gene ambiguous. Looked up from germline, CDR1 is MNHEY and CDR2 is SMNVEV (reference sequence). Trimming pared 5 bases from V and 5 bases from J, leaving 18 bases between. This CDR3 has 15 residues. CDR3 DNA sequence: TGTGCCAGCAGTCCCCTGGGGTTTCCACGGGAGACCCAGTACTTC. It codes for CASSPLGFPRETQYF.

This clone has a single count. CDR3 DNA: TGTGCCAGCAGCCAGCCCTTGGGGCTCCCTCGGGAAAAACTGTTTTTT. Protein sequence: CASSQPLGLPREKLFF. The V gene is TRBV14, the J gene TRBJ1-4, with D possibly TRBD1 on 5 matching bases. CDR3 size: 16 residues. Germline CDR1 SGHDN, CDR2 FVKESK. Trimming shortened V by 3 bases and J by 8 bases, and 19 bases separated the two germline ends.

The chain has TRBV3-1 (or the pseudogene TRBV3-2) and TRBJ1-1; 8 bases are a match to TRBD1. V shed 2 bases, J shed 8 bases, and the junction held 10 bases outside the gene matches. This CDR3 is 15 amino acids long. Germline values: CDR1 LGHDT, CDR2 YNNKEL (reference sequence). Here the CDR3 reads CASSQRRLGQEEAFF. For the CDR3, the DNA is TGTGCCAGCAGCCAACGTCGTCTGGGACAGGAGGAAGCTTTCTTT.

V and J are TRBV6-5 and TRBJ1-3; D perhaps matches TRBD1 (5 bases). Germline CDR1 is MNHEY and CDR2 is SVGAGI. There are 13 residues in the CDR3. Trimming shortened V by 7 bases and J by 2 bases, and 9 bases separated the two germline ends. CDR3 in DNA: TGTGCCAGCATCCAGACAGCTGGAAACACCATATATTTT. Its translation: CASIQTAGNTIYF.

The chain combines TRBV18 with TRBJ2-4, with 10 nucleotides matching TRBD2. The germline V gene encodes CDR1 KGHSH and CDR2 LQKENI. V trimming: 1 base; J trimming: 1 base; junction bases outside the gene matches: 7. The CDR3 runs to 18 residues. CDR3 amino acids: CASSPRGAGGVAKNIQYF. The CDR3 DNA is TGTGCCAGCTCACCACGTGGAGCGGGAGGGGTTGCCAAAAACATTCAGTACTTC.

This chain connects TRBV29-1 to TRBJ2-2, with 7 bases lining up with TRBD1. The CDR3 consists of 14 residues. Germline V CDR1 and CDR2: SQVTM, ANQGSEA. The J segment lost 7 bases and the V segment lost 5 bases, leaving 10 bases of the junction unmatched. The CDR3 protein is CSVHGRGRVGELFF. The CDR3 DNA reads as TGCAGCGTTCACGGAAGGGGGCGGGTCGGGGAGCTGTTTTTT.